Listed below are T cell receptor beta chains from one sample, sequenced in a study of T-cell reconstitution after alpha-beta-depleted transplantation in children. MiXCR, applied by TCRdb to the PCR reads, yields one record per CDR3 protein. The table shows approximately 200,000 distinct CDR3 sequences, with roughly 15% occurring only once. Sample: PBMCs from the stem cell graft donor, taken from the stem cell graft. Receptor source: a human donor who donated a stem cell graft to a child with acute lymphoblastic leukemia. Each CDR3 is given with its conserved first and last residue. Fields, in order: clone size, J gene, V gene, D gene, CDR3 protein, CDR3 DNA. A D gene is named only where the DNA matches it firmly. Size tells how often a clone was seen (once, few, many) or the class of an expanded clone, and some rows leave it out.

clone_size: many; j_call: TRBJ2-7; v_call: TRBV20-1; d_call: TRBD2; cdr3_aa: CSASSFAGEAYEQYF; cdr3_nt: TGCAGTGCTAGTAGTTTCGCGGGAGAAGCCTACGAGCAGTACTTC
clone_size: many; j_call: TRBJ1-3; v_call: TRBV5-1; d_call: -; cdr3_aa: CASSLGAGASGNTIYF; cdr3_nt: TGCGCCAGCAGCTTGGGGGCAGGAGCCTCTGGAAACACCATATATTTT
clone_size: few; j_call: TRBJ2-1; v_call: TRBV20-1; d_call: TRBD2; cdr3_aa: CSARHNSGRSYNEQFF; cdr3_nt: TGCAGTGCTAGACATAATAGCGGGAGATCCTACAATGAGCAGTTCTTC
clone_size: many; j_call: TRBJ2-7; v_call: TRBV12-3/TRBV12-4; d_call: -; cdr3_aa: CASTSGWGAGAPGEQYF; cdr3_nt: TGTGCCAGCACCTCCGGTTGGGGGGCAGGGGCCCCTGGGGAGCAGTACTTC
clone_size: many; j_call: TRBJ2-1; v_call: TRBV5-1; d_call: -; cdr3_aa: CASSLKAASKNEQFF; cdr3_nt: TGCGCCAGCAGCTTGAAGGCGGCTAGCAAAAATGAGCAGTTCTTC
clone_size: -; j_call: TRBJ2-5; v_call: TRBV24-1; d_call: -; cdr3_aa: CATSVSGGETQYF; cdr3_nt: TGTGCCACCAGTGTAAGCGGTGGGGAGACCCAGTACTTC
clone_size: many; j_call: TRBJ2-5; v_call: TRBV5-1; d_call: -; cdr3_aa: CASSEGTWVGTQYF; cdr3_nt: TGCGCCAGCAGCGAAGGGACCTGGGTTGGGACCCAGTACTTC
clone_size: many; j_call: TRBJ1-1; v_call: TRBV25-1; d_call: TRBD1; cdr3_aa: CASMDRVANEAFF; cdr3_nt: TGTGCCAGCATGGACAGGGTGGCGAATGAAGCTTTCTTT
clone_size: many; j_call: TRBJ2-2; v_call: TRBV7-9; d_call: -; cdr3_aa: CASSLPQRGGELFF; cdr3_nt: TGTGCCAGCAGCCTCCCCCAGAGGGGCGGGGAGCTGTTTTTT
clone_size: many; j_call: TRBJ2-6; v_call: TRBV25-1; d_call: -; cdr3_aa: CASSSPGANVLTF; cdr3_nt: TGTGCCAGCAGCTCTCCTGGGGCCAACGTCCTGACTTTC
clone_size: -; j_call: TRBJ2-7; v_call: TRBV27; d_call: TRBD2; cdr3_aa: CASSFSGSAFREQYF; cdr3_nt: TGTGCCAGCAGTTTTAGCGGGAGTGCTTTTCGGGAGCAGTACTTC
clone_size: few; j_call: TRBJ1-6; v_call: TRBV6-5; d_call: -; cdr3_aa: CASSYSRGPLHF; cdr3_nt: TGTGCCAGCAGTTACAGCCGGGGACCCCTCCACTTT
clone_size: many; j_call: TRBJ2-1; v_call: TRBV7-9; d_call: TRBD2; cdr3_aa: CASSVAGESSEQFF; cdr3_nt: TGTGCCAGCAGCGTAGCGGGAGAAAGTAGTGAGCAGTTCTTC
clone_size: many; j_call: TRBJ2-3; v_call: TRBV5-1; d_call: -; cdr3_aa: CASNEENTDTQYF; cdr3_nt: TGCGCCAGCAATGAGGAAAATACAGATACGCAGTATTTT
clone_size: many; j_call: TRBJ2-1; v_call: TRBV29-1; d_call: TRBD1; cdr3_aa: CSVPPYGTGPYNEQFF; cdr3_nt: TGCAGCGTTCCTCCCTACGGGACAGGGCCCTACAATGAGCAGTTCTTC